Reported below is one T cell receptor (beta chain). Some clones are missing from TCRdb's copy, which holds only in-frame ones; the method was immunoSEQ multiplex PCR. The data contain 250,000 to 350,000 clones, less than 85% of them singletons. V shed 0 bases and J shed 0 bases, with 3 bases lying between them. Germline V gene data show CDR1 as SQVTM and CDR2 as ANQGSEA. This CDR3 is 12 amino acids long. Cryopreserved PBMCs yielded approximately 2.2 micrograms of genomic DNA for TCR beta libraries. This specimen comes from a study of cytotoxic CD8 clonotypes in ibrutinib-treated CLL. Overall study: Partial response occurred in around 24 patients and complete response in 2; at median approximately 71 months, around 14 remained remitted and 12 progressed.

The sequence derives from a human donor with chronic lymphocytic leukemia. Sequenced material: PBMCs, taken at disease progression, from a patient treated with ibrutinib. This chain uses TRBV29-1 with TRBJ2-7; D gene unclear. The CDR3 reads CSVEDSSYEQYF. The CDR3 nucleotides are TGCAGCGTTGAAGACAGCTCCTACGAGCAGTACTTC.